The following is a TCR beta chain sequence with its context. Its antigen is not known. The PCR used 60 Vbeta and 13 Jbeta primers. Libraries were prepared by immunoSEQ multiplex PCR; TCRdb keeps only in-frame clonotypes and omits some of them. Found here are about 52,000 clones, 72% of them singletons; the top ten hold around 8.4%. V shed 5 bases and J shed 2 bases, with 9 bases lying between them. Germline CDR1 and CDR2: KGHSH and LQKENI. The CDR3 covers 14 residues. The sample is drawn from a study of cytomegalovirus exposure and HLA in healthy donors. General study findings and limits: Earlier analysis looked at TCR beta V segments, and most were productive about 87% or about 30% of the time. CMV serostatus was the sole immune exposure data available. Several top significant clusters appeared, in a later analysis, to be linked to common viral pathogens.

The sequence was obtained from a woman in her 50s in good health and CMV-seronegative. The sequencing input was PBMCs. The rearrangement uses TRBV18 and TRBJ2-2; perhaps TRBD2 as D (5 bases). The CDR3 here is CASSVLENTGELFF. The DNA for the CDR3 is TGTGCCAGCTCAGTACTAGAAAACACCGGGGAGCTGTTTTTT.